This T cell receptor (beta chain) was retrieved from a study of CD8+CD57+ T cells in acquired aplastic anemia. About the research overall: Mean DNA quantity obtained from sorted CD4+ and CD8+ cells was 3 to 4 ug. Study-level findings and limits: Roughly 30 CD8+ CDR3 sequences occurred in both the patients and the controls.

Genomic DNA, the template, was used for profiling of the TCR beta VDJ and CDR3. TCRdb independently ran MiXCR on the reads; one entry per CDR3 protein. Seen here are under 150,000 distinct CDR3 sequences, 40% observed once, and the top ten hold 2.6%. This CDR3 is built from 18 residues. V shed 4 bases and J shed 7 bases, with 27 bases lying between them. Germline assignment: CDR1 LGHNT and CDR2 FRNRAP. CD8+CD57+ cell expansion had been shown by flow cytometry in patients chosen for sequencing. This clonotype was counted only a few times. What it recognizes is unknown. The sequenced sample was sorted CD4+, CD8+, or CD8+CD57+ T cells (not recorded which) from PBMCs. This TCR derives from a human donor with aplastic anemia. This sequence joins TRBV12-5 and TRBJ2-3; D ambiguous. This chain's CDR3 is CASGSHLTGPAVSNTQYF. The CDR3 coding sequence is TGTGCTAGTGGTTCCCACCTCACGGGTCCCGCAGTCTCGAATACGCAGTATTTT.